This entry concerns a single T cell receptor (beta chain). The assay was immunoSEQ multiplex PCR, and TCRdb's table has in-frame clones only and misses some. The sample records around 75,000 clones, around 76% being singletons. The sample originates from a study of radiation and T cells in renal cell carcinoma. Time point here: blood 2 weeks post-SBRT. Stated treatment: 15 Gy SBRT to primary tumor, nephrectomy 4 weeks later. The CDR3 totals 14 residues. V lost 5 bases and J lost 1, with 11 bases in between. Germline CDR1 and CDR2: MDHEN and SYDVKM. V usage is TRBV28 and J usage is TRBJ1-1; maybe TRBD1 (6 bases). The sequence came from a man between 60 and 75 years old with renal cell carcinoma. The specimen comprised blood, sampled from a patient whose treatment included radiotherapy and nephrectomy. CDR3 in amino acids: CASSPWGPNTEAFF. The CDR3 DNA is TGTGCCAGCAGTCCGTGGGGGCCGAACACTGAAGCTTTCTTT.